The clone carrying this TCR beta chain appeared a single time. What it binds is unknown. Graft material was processed, releasing intraepithelial and lamina propria lymphocytes. The sample is drawn from a study of graft-versus-host responses after intestinal transplantation. Overall study context: Recipients had multivisceral, liver-intestinal, or isolated intestinal transplants. All recipients were given anti-thymocyte globulin induction, and tacrolimus and steroids were then administered for three to four years. General study results and limits: Detected in recipient marrow were GvH clones, some of which were first observed in ileum or blood.

The trim removed 5 bases at V and 4 bases at J, leaving 10 bases unmatched. The CDR3 is 16 amino acids. Germline assignment: CDR1 PRHDT and CDR2 FYEKMQ (reference sequence). Using immunoSEQ multiplex PCR, the repertoire was profiled, and TCRdb retains in-frame clones only, with some absent. The sample contains roughly 15,000 clones, more than 65% of which appear only once. Sequenced here: ileum tissue, sampled just under 28 days after intestinal transplant. The rearrangement links TRBV13 to TRBJ2-5; 10 nucleotides line up with TRBD1. The sequence derives from a human patient who received an intestinal transplant, so some T cells may come from the graft donor. CDR3 nucleotide sequence: TGTGCCAGCAGCCTCGTAGACAGGGGGCTGGGAGAGACCCAGTACTTC. Its translation is CASSLVDRGLGETQYF. Together with reference TRBV13 and TRBJ2-5, the CDR3 gives the full variable domain: AAGVIQSPRHLIKEKRETATLKCYPIPRHDTVYWYQQGPGQDPQFLISFYEKMQSDKGSIPDRFSAQQFSDYHSELNMSSLELGDSALYFCASSLVDRGLGETQYFGPGTRLLVL.